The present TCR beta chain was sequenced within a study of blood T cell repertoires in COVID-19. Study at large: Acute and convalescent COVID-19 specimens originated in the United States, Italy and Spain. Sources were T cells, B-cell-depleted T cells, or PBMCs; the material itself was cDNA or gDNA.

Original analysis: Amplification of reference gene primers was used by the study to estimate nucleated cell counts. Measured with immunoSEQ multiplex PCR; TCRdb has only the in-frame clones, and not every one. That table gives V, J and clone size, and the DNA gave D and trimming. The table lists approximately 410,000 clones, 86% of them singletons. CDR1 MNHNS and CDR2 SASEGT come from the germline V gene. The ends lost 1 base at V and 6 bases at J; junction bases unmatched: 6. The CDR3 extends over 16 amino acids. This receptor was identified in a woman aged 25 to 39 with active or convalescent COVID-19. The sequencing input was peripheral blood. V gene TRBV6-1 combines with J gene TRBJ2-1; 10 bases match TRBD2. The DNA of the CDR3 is TGTGCCAGCAGTGAAGGGGTAGCGGGAGGTATCAATGAGCAGTTCTTC. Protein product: CASSEGVAGGINEQFF.